One and the same sample provided the 14 T cell receptor beta chains below, sequenced in a study of T cells in Graves' hyperthyroidism and ophthalmopathy. The investigators amplified TCR beta CDR3 regions from RNA transcripts. The TCR CDR3 was amplified in a first-round RT-PCR using the HTBI primer set. TCRdb redid the calling of the multiplex PCR reads with MiXCR, one entry per CDR3 protein. This table has under 650,000 distinct CDR3 sequences, about 17% appearing once. Sequenced sample: blood. The receptors here all came from a woman in her twenties or thirties with Graves' hyperthyroidism.

The chain links TRBV20-1 to TRBJ1-4; no clear D. The CDR3 covers 13 residues. The germline V and J ends were trimmed by 3 bases and 5 bases, with 10 bases remaining between them. Germline CDR1 reads DFQATT; CDR2 reads SNEGSKA (reference sequence). The CDR3 sequence: CSARGGSNEKLFF. The CDR3 DNA reads TGCAGTGCTAGGGGTGGCAGCAATGAAAAACTGTTTTTT.

This clonotype was seen ten or more times. The chain has TRBV30 and TRBJ1-1; no clear D. V was cut by 5 bases and J by 10 bases, with 14 bases left in between. The CDR3 loop spans 11 amino acids. Germline lookup yields CDR1 GTSNPN and CDR2 SVGIG (reference sequence). The CDR3 bases are TGTGCCTGGGGTCTAGCGGGAAGAGCTTTCTTT. The encoded protein is CAWGLAGRAFF.

This rearrangement joins TRBV28 to TRBJ2-1; either TRBD1 or TRBD2 may supply D (5 bases each). The germline V gene encodes CDR1 MDHEN and CDR2 SYDVKM. The CDR3 covers 13 residues. Trimming took off 3 bases at V and 5 bases at J, with 8 bases between the two ends. The CDR3 loop reads CASSFQGDNEQFF. In nucleotides, the CDR3 is TGTGCCAGCAGTTTTCAGGGAGACAATGAGCAGTTCTTC.

This clonotype was counted ten times or more. V and J are TRBV12-3 or TRBV12-4 and TRBJ2-1, with 7 bases lining up with TRBD1. Trimming at V came to 6 bases and at J to 8 bases, leaving 7 bases not matched to a gene. This CDR3 spans 13 amino acids. The CDR3 DNA reads TGTGCCAGCAGCAGGGGGTTATTTGATGAGCAGTTCTTC. Its protein product is CASSRGLFDEQFF.

Ten or more counts support this clonotype. This chain uses TRBV20-1 with TRBJ2-3; 12 bases align to TRBD2. V shed 6 bases, J shed 2 bases, and the junction held 6 bases outside the gene matches. Germline values: CDR1 DFQATT, CDR2 SNEGSKA (reference sequence). This CDR3 is built from 15 residues. Here the CDR3 DNA reads TGCAGTGCCACGGGACTAGCGGGTTTCACAGATACGCAGTATTTT. Its translation: CSATGLAGFTDTQYF.

Ten or more counts support this clonotype. The rearrangement joins TRBV28 to TRBJ2-5, with D maybe TRBD2 (6 bases). Deletions cut 5 bases from V and 5 bases from J, with 15 bases between. There are 14 residues in the CDR3. The germline V gene encodes CDR1 MDHEN and CDR2 SYDVKM. CDR3 nucleotide sequence: TGTGCCAGCAGTGGACAAGTCCGGGGGGAGACCCAGTACTTC. It yields the protein CASSGQVRGETQYF.

In this sample, this clonotype turned up many times. The V and J genes are TRBV4-1 and TRBJ2-1, with TRBD2 matching over 9 bases. CDR1 is MGHRA and CDR2 is YSYEKL in the germline V gene. V shed 0 bases, J shed 7 bases, and the junction held 7 bases outside the gene matches. This CDR3 region has 16 residues. CDR3 region: CASSQDYAGGSNEQFF. The CDR3 nucleotides read TGCGCCAGCAGCCAAGATTATGCGGGAGGGTCGAATGAGCAGTTCTTC.

This rearrangement joins TRBV3-1 to TRBJ2-1; 9 bases are shared with TRBD2. The length of the CDR3 is 21 residues. Germline CDR1 and CDR2: LGHDT and YNNKEL (reference sequence). The V segment lost 0 bases and the J segment 3 bases; nucleotides outside the gene matches: 18. The CDR3 DNA reads TGTGCCAGCAGCCAAGACTACGATCCTCATGGCGGGAGGGTTATCTACAATGAGCAGTTCTTC. It is translated as CASSQDYDPHGGRVIYNEQFF.

This chain connects TRBV9 to TRBJ2-1; TRBD2 aligns across 12 bases. This CDR3 has 19 amino acids. With V trimmed by 0 bases and J by 5 bases, 12 bases remained unmatched. The V gene's germline CDR1 is SGDLS and CDR2 YYNGEE. The CDR3: CASSVAGLAGPGPNNEQFF. In DNA form, the CDR3 reads TGTGCCAGCAGCGTAGCGGGACTAGCGGGTCCGGGGCCTAACAATGAGCAGTTCTTC. Full variable domain (outside the CDR3, taken from reference TRBV9 and TRBJ2-1): DSGVTQTPKHLITATGQRVTLRCSPRSGDLSVYWYQQSLDQGLQFLIQYYNGEERAKGNILERFSAQQFPDLHSELNLSSLELGDSALYFCASSVAGLAGPGPNNEQFFGPGTRLTVL.

In its sample, this clonotype was seen many times. The gene calls are TRBV28 and TRBJ2-7; a possible D gene is TRBD2 (5 bases). Germline V gives CDR1 MDHEN, CDR2 SYDVKM. The CDR3 runs to 11 residues. The V and J ends lost 6 bases and 2 bases respectively, with 5 bases between them. This CDR3 is CASSGAYEQYF. The CDR3 DNA is TGTGCCAGCAGCGGGGCCTACGAGCAGTACTTC.

The rearrangement joins TRBV20-1 to TRBJ2-4, with 7 bases lining up with TRBD2. V dropped 5 bases and J dropped 1; count of bases not matched to a gene: 14. The CDR3 is made up of 17 amino acids. CDR1 is DFQATT and CDR2 is SNEGSKA in the germline V gene (reference sequence). In DNA form, the CDR3 reads TGCAGTGCTGTGACGGCGGGAGATGTATGGGCCAAAAACATTCAGTACTTC. As protein: CSAVTAGDVWAKNIQYF.

This clonotype was seen ten or more times. This rearrangement joins TRBV6-1 to TRBJ2-1, with D uncertain. The CDR3 extends over 14 amino acids. Trimming stripped 8 bases from V and 1 base from J, with 12 bases between. CDR1 is MNHNS, CDR2 SASEGT, per germline. The CDR3 loop reads CASVLLGSYNEQFF. DNA for the CDR3: TGTGCCAGCGTTCTCCTGGGGTCCTACAATGAGCAGTTCTTC.

This clonotype was observed at least ten times. This chain connects TRBV25-1 to TRBJ2-5; D call uncertain. V gave up 6 bases and J gave up 3 bases, with 8 bases separating them. The CDR3 loop spans 12 amino acids. CDR1 and CDR2 from the germline V gene are MGHDK and SYGVNS. CDR3 residues: CASSRRKETQYF. DNA for the CDR3: TGTGCCAGCAGCCGGCGGAAAGAGACCCAGTACTTC.

As regards this clonotype: A much larger clone is a single base away; this may be a read error. The chain recombines TRBV20-1 with TRBJ2-1; no reliable D call. The germline V gene has CDR1 DFQATT and CDR2 SNEGSKA (reference sequence). This CDR3 has 12 residues. This CDR3 is CSARELLNERFF. CDR3 coding DNA: TGCAGTGCTAGAGAACTTTTAAATGAGCGGTTCTTC.